The 32 T cell receptor beta chains below all came from one sample that was sequenced in a study of identical twins. TCRdb reanalysed the 5' RACE reads using MiXCR and keeps one entry per CDR3 protein. The table shows around 550,000 distinct CDR3 sequences, with around 15% occurring only once. These data also formed part of another study, on yellow fever vaccine responses in identical twins.

The sample taken for sequencing was CD4+ T cells sorted from blood. These receptors all come from a woman aged 18-35 years in good health.

This clonotype has a handful of counts. This sequence joins TRBV4-1 and TRBJ1-1; perhaps TRBD1 as D (5 bases). The CDR3 runs 15 residues. V lost 4 bases, J lost 2 bases, and 14 bases lay in between. Germline V gives CDR1 MGHRA, CDR2 YSYEKL. CDR3 loop: CASSRIQGFNTEAFF. The CDR3 nucleotides read TGCGCCAGCAGCCGAATCCAGGGTTTTAACACTGAAGCTTTCTTT.

This clonotype turned up a few times. At one end, the junction sequence differs from germline, possibly due to a read error. The rearrangement uses TRBV12-3 or TRBV12-4 and TRBJ2-3; 9 bases align to TRBD2. The length of the CDR3 is 17 residues. CDR3 in amino acids: CASSLALSGRGTDTQYF. In DNA form, the CDR3 reads TGTGCCAGCAGTCTAGCCCTTAGCGGGAGAGGAACAGATACGCAGTATTTT.

This clonotype has just a few counts. The chain carries TRBV4-1 and TRBJ2-3, with 8 bases fitting TRBD2. Per the germline V gene, CDR1 is MGHRA and CDR2 is YSYEKL. The CDR3 totals 17 residues. The V gene end was trimmed by 4 bases and the J gene end by 6 bases; junction bases not matched to a gene: 15. CDR3 sequence: CASSRLGVRGVRDTQYF. CDR3 bases: TGCGCCAGCAGCCGGCTAGGGGTGCGGGGGGTAAGGGATACGCAGTATTTT.

This CDR3 is CASNGRDRGQGEQYF. As DNA, the CDR3 is TGTGCCAGCAACGGTCGGGACAGGGGGCAAGGGGAGCAGTACTTC. The chain employs TRBV2 and TRBJ2-7; 12 nucleotides align to TRBD1. The junction had 11 bases not matched to a gene; V was cut back by 7 bases and J by 7 bases. Germline V gene data show CDR1 as SNHLY and CDR2 as FYNNEI. The CDR3 consists of 15 residues.

This clonotype occurred many times. The gene calls are TRBV12-3 or TRBV12-4 and TRBJ1-2; D remains ambiguous. This CDR3 comprises 13 residues. The ends were cut back, 5 bases at V and 4 bases at J, with 11 bases in the middle. The CDR3 DNA follows: TGTGCCAGCAGTCCCCTTGTAGCCTATGGCTACACCTTC. This translates into CASSPLVAYGYTF.

This clonotype appeared many times. V and J are TRBV5-1 and TRBJ2-3, with a weak D call TRBD2 (6 bases). Germline V gives CDR1 SGHRS, CDR2 YFSETQ. Trimming shortened V by 3 bases and J by 3 bases, and 17 bases separated the two germline ends. The CDR3 runs 16 residues. The chain's CDR3 is CASSWSPGGGTDTQYF. The CDR3 DNA follows: TGCGCCAGCAGCTGGTCCCCCGGGGGAGGAACAGATACGCAGTATTTT.

The chain recombines TRBV5-1 with TRBJ1-1, with TRBD1 matching over 7 bases. The CDR3 has 15 amino acids. Germline values: CDR1 SGHRS, CDR2 YFSETQ. Unmatched junction bases numbered 6, after V lost 2 bases and J lost 2 bases. The DNA of the CDR3 is TGCGCCAGCAGCTTCGACAGGGACAGAAACACTGAAGCTTTCTTT. Its protein product is CASSFDRDRNTEAFF.

This chain uses TRBV5-1 with TRBJ2-5; a possible D gene is TRBD1 (7 bases). Trimming cost V 3 bases and J 5 bases, with 20 bases left between them. This CDR3 has 16 residues. Germline loops: CDR1 SGHRS, CDR2 YFSETQ. CDR3 sequence (DNA): TGCGCCAGCAGCTGGGGACAGTCCAAAGGGAGGGAGACCCAGTACTTC. It codes for CASSWGQSKGRETQYF.

The V call is TRBV3-1, the J call TRBJ2-3; 12 bases are shared with TRBD2. Germline lookup yields CDR1 LGHDT and CDR2 YNNKEL (reference sequence). J gave up 4 bases and V 8 bases, and 4 bases lay outside the gene matches. This CDR3 contains 14 residues. Here the CDR3 reads CASRLAGDSDTQYF. The CDR3 region has the DNA TGTGCCAGCCGACTAGCGGGGGATTCAGATACGCAGTATTTT.

V and J are TRBV28 and TRBJ2-2, with 7 bases identical to TRBD1. V dropped 6 bases and J dropped 6; count of bases not matched to a gene: 10. Germline CDR1 is MDHEN and CDR2 is SYDVKM. The CDR3 is 15 residues long. The CDR3 DNA follows: TGTGCCAGCAGCGGCGACAGGGTTGGCGCCGGGGAGCTGTTTTTT. Its protein product is CASSGDRVGAGELFF.

At least ten counts were recorded for this clonotype. This chain joins TRBV7-8 and TRBJ2-5; D may be TRBD1 (6 bases). Per the germline V gene, CDR1 is SGHVS and CDR2 is FQNEAQ. V was shortened by 10 bases and J by 0 bases, with 18 bases between the two germline ends. The CDR3 totals 15 residues. The CDR3 region is CATHQSRGNQETQYF. DNA for the CDR3: TGTGCCACCCACCAGTCCAGGGGAAACCAAGAGACCCAGTACTTC.

This clonotype was counted at least ten times. The gene calls are TRBV29-1 and TRBJ2-7; either TRBD1 or TRBD2 may fit D (6 bases each). From germline, CDR1 is SQVTM and CDR2 ANQGSEA. The V and J ends lost 5 bases and 2 bases respectively, with 13 bases between them. This CDR3 has 13 residues. CDR3 protein: CSVRGTLTYEQYF. CDR3 DNA: TGCAGCGTTCGCGGGACACTAACCTACGAGCAGTACTTC.

This clonotype was found a few times. The chain uses TRBV10-3 and TRBJ2-2, with D unresolved. The ends were cut back, 0 bases at V and 1 base at J, with 3 bases in the middle. The CDR3 sequence is 14 residues long. Per the germline V gene, CDR1 is ENHRY and CDR2 is SYGVKD. CDR3 nucleotides: TGTGCCATCAGTGAGTCTCGGAACACCGGGGAGCTGTTTTTT. It codes for CAISESRNTGELFF.

The V gene is TRBV20-1, the J gene TRBJ2-3; D gene ambiguous. The V gene lost 3 bases and the J gene lost 0 bases, with 13 bases spanning the gap. There are 15 residues in the CDR3. CDR1 is DFQATT and CDR2 is SNEGSKA in the germline V gene (reference sequence). For the CDR3, the DNA is TGCAGTGCTAGTTTTACCGACCCTAGCACAGATACGCAGTATTTT. Its translation is CSASFTDPSTDTQYF.

The CDR3 is CASSPTSGQETQYF. In nucleotides, the CDR3 is TGTGCCAGCAGCCCCACTAGCGGTCAAGAGACCCAGTACTTC. The chain joins TRBV7-6 to TRBJ2-5; 8 nucleotides agree with TRBD2. V lost 5 bases to trimming and J lost 2 bases; unmatched junction nucleotides: 4. The CDR3 extends over 14 amino acids. Germline V CDR1 and CDR2: SGHVS, FNYEAQ.

This clonotype showed up just a few times. The chain employs TRBV28 and TRBJ1-2, with D tentatively TRBD1 (5 bases). Germline values: CDR1 MDHEN, CDR2 SYDVKM. This CDR3 is 13 amino acids long. V lost 2 bases and J lost 8, with 12 bases in between. The CDR3 nucleotides read TGTGCCAGCAGTTTACAGCAGGGCTGGGGCTACACCTTC. Translation: CASSLQQGWGYTF.

CDR3 sequence (DNA): TGCGCCAGCAGCTTTTCGGGGCCGCCGGGCTCTGGAAACACCATATATTTT. Translating it yields CASSFSGPPGSGNTIYF. The rearrangement uses TRBV5-1 and TRBJ1-3; tentative D call: TRBD1 (5 bases). V was pared by 2 bases and J by 0 bases, with 15 bases between. In germline, CDR1 is SGHRS, CDR2 YFSETQ. The length of the CDR3 is 17 residues.

The chain couples TRBV12-3 or TRBV12-4 to TRBJ2-6, with D perhaps matching TRBD1 or TRBD2 (5 bases each). V dropped 2 bases and J dropped 3 bases, with 11 bases sitting between them. CDR3 length equals 16 residues. This chain's CDR3 is CASSLTRGFGANVLTF. Written as DNA, the CDR3 is TGTGCCAGCAGTTTAACCCGGGGCTTTGGGGCCAACGTCCTGACTTTC.

The genes are TRBV5-1 and TRBJ1-2; 7 nucleotides match TRBD1. CDR1 SGHRS and CDR2 YFSETQ come from the germline V gene. The CDR3 runs to 15 residues. Trimming removed 4 bases from V and 4 bases from J; junction bases left unmatched: 10. The CDR3 DNA reads TGCGCCAGCAGCCCTGAAGGGCGGGACAGCTATGGCTACACCTTC. It codes for CASSPEGRDSYGYTF.

This sequence joins TRBV20-1 and TRBJ2-7; D perhaps matches TRBD2 (6 bases). Germline values: CDR1 DFQATT, CDR2 SNEGSKA (reference sequence). CDR3 size: 15 residues. V lost 1 base, J lost 1 base, and 14 bases lay in between. The CDR3: CSARGASAYSYEQYF. The CDR3 DNA follows: TGCAGTGCTAGAGGGGCTAGCGCTTATTCCTACGAGCAGTACTTC.

The J gene is TRBJ1-4, the V gene TRBV10-3; 10 nucleotides line up with TRBD1. There are 13 residues in the CDR3. Germline V lookup: CDR1 ENHRY, CDR2 SYGVKD. J gave up 7 bases and V 4 bases, and 0 bases lay outside the gene matches. CDR3 loop: CAISGDRGEKLFF. Here the CDR3 DNA reads TGTGCCATCAGTGGGGACAGGGGTGAAAAACTGTTTTTT.

The chain carries TRBV3-1 and TRBJ1-5; D is uncertain. Germline values: CDR1 LGHDT, CDR2 YNNKEL (reference sequence). Trimming shortened V by 0 bases and J by 2 bases, and 8 bases separated the two germline ends. The CDR3 is made up of 15 amino acids. The CDR3 reads CASSQDMSGNQPQHF. CDR3 DNA: TGTGCCAGCAGCCAAGATATGTCAGGCAATCAGCCCCAGCATTTT.

This clonotype was counted many times. The chain joins TRBV29-1 to TRBJ2-1; no definite D call. Germline CDR1 is SQVTM and CDR2 is ANQGSEA. The CDR3 loop spans 14 amino acids. The ends were cut back, 8 bases at V and 2 bases at J, with 16 bases in the middle. CDR3 amino acids: CSLMGGFTYNEQFF. DNA of the CDR3: TGCAGCCTAATGGGCGGTTTTACCTACAATGAGCAGTTCTTC.

CDR3 loop: CASTSRTGGDEKLFF. The CDR3 DNA follows: TGTGCCAGCACCTCCCGGACAGGGGGAGATGAAAAACTGTTTTTT. The rearrangement links TRBV12-3 or TRBV12-4 to TRBJ1-4, with 10 bases aligning to TRBD1. V was pared by 7 bases and J by 6 bases, with 8 bases of the junction left unmatched. CDR3 length: 15 amino acids.

The chain carries TRBV11-2 and TRBJ1-1; D perhaps matches TRBD1 (6 bases). Trimming took off 3 bases at V and 5 bases at J, with 10 bases between the two ends. Germline-derived CDR1 and CDR2 are SGHAT and FQNNGV. The CDR3 spans 13 residues. The CDR3 DNA follows: TGTGCCAGCAGCTTGGCGACAGGTACTGAAGCTTTCTTT. It encodes CASSLATGTEAFF. The whole variable domain, filled in from reference TRBV11-2 and TRBJ1-1, reads EAGVAQSPRYKIIEKRQSVAFWCNPISGHATLYWYQQILGQGPKLLIQFQNNGVVDDSQLPKDRFSAERLKGVDSTLKIQPAKLEDSAVYLCASSLATGTEAFFGQGTRLTVV.

A remark on this clonotype: This may arise from a read error, as a much more abundant clone is one base away. The chain couples TRBV29-1 to TRBJ2-3, with D maybe TRBD1 (5 bases). The CDR3 length is 14 residues. Germline V CDR1 and CDR2: SQVTM, ANQGSEA. The CDR3 DNA is TGCAGCGTTGAAGAGGGGCCACCACCAGATACGCTGTATTTT. Translated: CSVEEGPPPDTLYF.

This clonotype was recorded at least ten times. The gene calls are TRBV12-3 or TRBV12-4 and TRBJ1-1; D gene uncertain. V shed 0 bases and J shed 1 base, with 3 bases lying between them. The CDR3 runs to 13 residues. This CDR3 is CASSLAPNTEAFF. The CDR3, as DNA: TGTGCCAGCAGTTTAGCCCCGAACACTGAAGCTTTCTTT.

This clonotype was recorded a few times. The V call is TRBV20-1, the J call TRBJ2-1, with 9 bases that match TRBD2. CDR1 DFQATT and CDR2 SNEGSKA come from the germline V gene (reference sequence). With 0 bases clipped from V and 5 bases from J, the junction kept 11 bases outside the gene matches. The CDR3 runs to 17 residues. The CDR3 DNA reads TGCAGTGCTAGAGATGGGTTTGGACTAGCGACTCACAATGAGCAGTTCTTC. It codes for CSARDGFGLATHNEQFF.

V is TRBV27 and J is TRBJ2-5; 7 nucleotides match TRBD1. The length of the CDR3 is 13 residues. Per germline, CDR1 MNHEY and CDR2 SMNVEV (reference sequence). The V segment lost 6 bases and the J segment 5 bases; nucleotides outside the gene matches: 6. CDR3 DNA: TGTGCCAGCAGAAGACAGGGTACGGAGACCCAGTACTTC. It translates to CASRRQGTETQYF.

This clonotype was recorded many times. The chain combines TRBV29-1 with TRBJ2-3, with D unclear. The CDR3 consists of 14 residues. The germline V gene has CDR1 SQVTM and CDR2 ANQGSEA. V was cut by 4 bases and J by 5 bases, with 16 bases left in between. The CDR3 coding sequence is TGCAGCGTTGCCCTAGGTTTCAAGGGAGATACGCAGTATTTT. It codes for CSVALGFKGDTQYF.

This clonotype has just a few counts. This rearrangement joins TRBV24-1 to TRBJ2-7; 11 nucleotides align to TRBD1. The CDR3 has 15 amino acids. Per germline, CDR1 KGHDR and CDR2 SFDVKD. Trimming cost V 4 bases and J 7 bases; bases outside gene matches: 8. The CDR3 bases are TGTGCCACCAGTGACCGAGGACAGGGGGCTGGGGAGCAGTACTTC. It translates to CATSDRGQGAGEQYF.

This clonotype was counted between two and nine times. The chain employs TRBV27 and TRBJ2-7, with 10 nucleotides matching TRBD1. The trim removed 6 bases at V and 6 bases at J, leaving 5 bases unmatched. CDR3 length equals 13 residues. CDR1 MNHEY and CDR2 SMNVEV come from the germline V gene (reference sequence). In DNA form, the CDR3 reads TGTGCCAGCAGCACCGACAGGGGGCTCGAGCAGTACTTC. The encoded protein is CASSTDRGLEQYF.